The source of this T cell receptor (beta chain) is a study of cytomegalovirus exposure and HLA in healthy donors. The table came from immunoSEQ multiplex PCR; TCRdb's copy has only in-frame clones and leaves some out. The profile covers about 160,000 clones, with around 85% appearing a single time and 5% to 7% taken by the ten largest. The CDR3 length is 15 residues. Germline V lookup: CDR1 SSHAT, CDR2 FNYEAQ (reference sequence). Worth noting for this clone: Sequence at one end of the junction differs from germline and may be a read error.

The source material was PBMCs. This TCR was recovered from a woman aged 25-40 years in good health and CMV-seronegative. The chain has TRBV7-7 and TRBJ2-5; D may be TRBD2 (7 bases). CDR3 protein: CASSDGGGPQETQYF. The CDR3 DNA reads TGTGCTAGCAGCGATGGGGGGGGCCCCCAAGAGACCCAGTACTTC.